The 30 T cell receptor beta chains below come from one sample, sequenced in a study of beta chain features in type 1 diabetes. The entirety of the isolated RNA underwent reverse transcription, so expressed TCRB transcripts were sequenced. Method: immunoSEQ multiplex PCR; TCRdb's copy keeps in-frame clones and lacks some. The table records 300,000 to 400,000 clones, 10% to 15% of them present only once. The sequenced sample was naive CD4+ T cells from blood. These receptors were obtained from a man between 18 and 35 years old in good health.

This clone was seen repeatedly, ten times or more. V gene TRBV30 combines with J gene TRBJ2-7; 8 bases are shared with TRBD2. Germline-derived CDR1 and CDR2 are GTSNPN and SVGIG (reference sequence). This CDR3 contains 15 residues. Trimming at V came to 1 base and at J to 2 bases, leaving 7 bases not matched to a gene. CDR3 region: CAWSEERGPTYEQYF. The CDR3 DNA reads as TGTGCCTGGAGTGAGGAGCGGGGGCCAACCTACGAGCAGTACTTC.

There are a few counts of this clone. V and J are TRBV29-1 and TRBJ2-1; TRBD1 might be the D (5 bases). Germline V gene data show CDR1 as SQVTM and CDR2 as ANQGSEA. The CDR3 runs to 14 residues. Trimming removed 3 bases from V and 8 bases from J, with 17 bases in between. CDR3 nucleotides: TGCAGCGTTGATGGGCGGCCAGGGATCGATGAGCAGTTCTTC. Amino acid sequence: CSVDGRPGIDEQFF.

A remark on this clone: The same CDR3 also results from other DNA sequences found in this sample. The V and J genes are TRBV20-1 and TRBJ2-7; D gene ambiguous. V lost 1 base to trimming and J lost 4 bases, with 5 bases between them. CDR1 is DFQATT, CDR2 SNEGSKA, per germline (reference sequence). The CDR3 contains 11 residues. The CDR3 DNA reads as TGCAGTGCTAGAGGGCCGTACGAGCAGTACTTC. It specifies CSARGPYEQYF.

This chain joins TRBV10-3 and TRBJ2-1; possible D gene TRBD1, 7 bases. Trimming left V 3 bases short and J 10 bases short, with 16 bases between. Germline CDR1 ENHRY, CDR2 SYGVKD. This CDR3 contains 14 residues. The CDR3 sequence is CAISDYPGGGEQFF. CDR3 nucleotides: TGTGCCATCAGTGATTACCCTGGAGGGGGCGAGCAGTTCTTC.

This clone has more than one count but fewer than ten. V and J are TRBV19 and TRBJ1-5; D gene uncertain. The CDR3 is made up of 12 amino acids. V was trimmed by 6 bases and J by 6 bases, leaving 9 bases between them. Germline V gene lookup returns CDR1 LNHDA and CDR2 SQIVND (reference sequence). CDR3 bases: TGTGCCAGTAGGCTGGCAGGTCAGCCCCAGCATTTT. Translation: CASRLAGQPQHF.

This clone was counted between two and nine times. The chain is built from TRBV6-1 and TRBJ2-7, with D possibly being TRBD2 (6 bases). The CDR3 sequence is 16 residues long. V was cut by 2 bases and J by 2 bases, with 16 bases left in between. Germline V gives CDR1 MNHNS, CDR2 SASEGT. The CDR3 loop is CASSENWGTAAYEQYF. The DNA of the CDR3 is TGTGCCAGCAGTGAAAATTGGGGGACTGCAGCCTACGAGCAGTACTTC.

This clone has at least ten counts. The rearrangement uses TRBV10-3 and TRBJ2-5, with 8 bases aligning to TRBD1. Germline CDR1 ENHRY, CDR2 SYGVKD. This CDR3 comprises 14 residues. Trimming removed 11 bases from V and 4 bases from J; junction bases left unmatched: 12. The CDR3 loop reads CAVRGFDRGETQYF. CDR3 nucleotide sequence: TGTGCCGTCCGTGGGTTTGACAGGGGAGAGACCCAGTACTTC.

The chain recombines TRBV7-6 with TRBJ2-1, with 8 bases fitting TRBD1. Germline values: CDR1 SGHVS, CDR2 FNYEAQ. The CDR3 has 15 residues. V gave up 2 bases and J gave up 6 bases; unmatched junction bases: 6. The CDR3 bases are TGTGCCAGCAGCTTATTAGGACAGGGCTTCAATGAGCAGTTCTTC. It translates to CASSLLGQGFNEQFF.

The chain has TRBV5-1 and TRBJ2-3; 9 bases line up with TRBD2. The length of the CDR3 is 15 residues. The germline V gene encodes CDR1 SGHRS and CDR2 YFSETQ. V was clipped by 4 bases and J by 6 bases; unmatched bases: 9. CDR3 nucleotide sequence: TGCGCCAGCAGCACACAAAGCGGGAGGATGGATACGCAGTATTTT. Its translation is CASSTQSGRMDTQYF.

In its sample, this clone was seen a few times. Other DNA sequences of this sample code for an identical CDR3. The chain combines TRBV6-5 with TRBJ2-7; D not certain. From germline, CDR1 is MNHEY and CDR2 SVGAGI. V dropped 2 bases and J dropped 1 base, with 6 bases sitting between them. The CDR3 covers 13 residues. CDR3 sequence (DNA): TGTGCCAGCAGTTACCGCGATTCCTACGAGCAGTACTTC. Translation: CASSYRDSYEQYF.

The rearrangement links TRBV7-2 to TRBJ2-7; the D gene is possibly TRBD1 (6 bases). The CDR3 runs to 14 residues. Trimming left V 2 bases short and J 7 bases short, with 15 bases between. CDR1 and CDR2 (germline): SGHTA, FQGNSA. CDR3 loop: CASSLLGQSREQYF. The CDR3 nucleotides are TGTGCCAGCAGCTTACTGGGACAATCAAGGGAGCAGTACTTC.

The rearrangement links TRBV2 to TRBJ2-7, with a tentative D call TRBD1 (6 bases). The germline V gene encodes CDR1 SNHLY and CDR2 FYNNEI. The CDR3 sequence is 13 residues long. The V and J ends lost 5 bases and 3 bases respectively, with 11 bases between them. The CDR3 is CASSTGSRYEQYF. The CDR3 nucleotides read TGTGCCAGCAGTACAGGGTCTCGCTACGAGCAGTACTTC. The full variable domain, with the rest looked up from reference TRBV2 and TRBJ2-7, is EPEVTQTPSHQVTQMGQEVILRCVPISNHLYFYWYRQILGQKVEFLVSFYNNEISEKSEIFDDQFSVERPDGSNFTLKIRSTKLEDSAMYFCASSTGSRYEQYFGPGTRLTVT.

The chain recombines TRBV25-1 with TRBJ2-3; D possibly corresponds to TRBD2 (6 bases). The germline V and J ends were trimmed by 2 bases and 3 bases, with 18 bases remaining between them. Germline V lookup: CDR1 MGHDK, CDR2 SYGVNS. This CDR3 comprises 17 residues. The CDR3 sequence: CASSEGGAGRGTDTQYF. The CDR3, as DNA: TGTGCCAGCAGTGAAGGGGGTGCCGGTCGGGGGACAGATACGCAGTATTTT.

The V gene is TRBV29-1, the J gene TRBJ2-1; D is perhaps TRBD1 (6 bases). Looked up from germline, CDR1 is SQVTM and CDR2 is ANQGSEA. The CDR3 is made up of 13 amino acids. V lost 1 base, J lost 4 bases, and 8 bases lay in between. DNA for the CDR3: TGCAGCGTTGAAGGCACAGGGTACAATGAGCAGTTCTTC. This translates into CSVEGTGYNEQFF.

The chain is built from TRBV21-1 and TRBJ1-4; no check of the table's D call, TRBD1, against the DNA was made. TRBV21-1 is a listed pseudogene. This CDR3 has 17 residues. The CDR3 loop is CASSKLDQGTANEKLFF. The CDR3 DNA reads TGTGCCAGCAGCAAATTAGACCAGGGGACAGCTAATGAAAAACTGTTTTTT.

There are a few counts of this clone. The gene calls are TRBV7-9 and TRBJ2-3; TRBD2 matches 11 bases. The junction had 4 bases not matched to a gene; V was cut back by 5 bases and J by 3 bases. Looked up from germline, CDR1 is SEHNR and CDR2 is FQNEAQ (reference sequence). The CDR3 loop spans 15 amino acids. The CDR3 DNA is TGTGCCAGCAGCCGTAGCGGGAGGGGGACAGATACGCAGTATTTT. It codes for CASSRSGRGTDTQYF.

The chain recombines TRBV9 with TRBJ2-7; 11 bases line up with TRBD2. The J segment lost 1 base and the V segment lost 1 base, leaving 4 bases of the junction unmatched. This CDR3 contains 16 residues. Looked up from germline, CDR1 is SGDLS and CDR2 is YYNGEE. The DNA for the CDR3 is TGTGCCAGCAGCGTAACTAGCGGGAGCCCTTCCTACGAGCAGTACTTC. It codes for CASSVTSGSPSYEQYF.

This clone has more than one count but fewer than ten. The chain recombines TRBV11-2 with TRBJ2-6; 7 bases match TRBD1. Trimming cost V 6 bases and J 4 bases; bases outside gene matches: 6. The germline CDR1 and CDR2 sequences are SGHAT and FQNNGV. The CDR3 loop spans 15 amino acids. The CDR3 loop is CASRITGVGANVLTF. The CDR3, as DNA: TGTGCCAGCAGAATTACAGGGGTAGGGGCCAACGTCCTGACTTTC.

This clone was recorded a few times. This chain links TRBV2 with TRBJ2-1; 12 bases match TRBD2. This CDR3 has 16 residues. Germline V gene data show CDR1 as SNHLY and CDR2 as FYNNEI. Unmatched junction bases numbered 2, after V lost 5 bases and J lost 0 bases. CDR3: CASSSTSGGSYNEQFF. CDR3 DNA sequence: TGTGCCAGCAGTTCGACTAGCGGGGGCTCCTACAATGAGCAGTTCTTC.

In this sample, this clone turned up a few times. This chain links TRBV5-4 with TRBJ2-5; TRBD1 is a possible D gene (6 bases). V lost 3 bases, J lost 3 bases, and 9 bases lay in between. This CDR3 region has 13 residues. Germline V gene sequence: CDR1 SGHNT, CDR2 YYREEE (reference sequence). The CDR3, as DNA: TGTGCCAGCAGCTGGACAGTTGAAGAGACCCAGTACTTC. This translates into CASSWTVEETQYF.

The V and J genes are TRBV5-4 and TRBJ1-2, with a tentative D call TRBD1 (5 bases). Germline V gives CDR1 SGHNT, CDR2 YYREEE (reference sequence). V dropped 4 bases and J dropped 1 base, with 11 bases sitting between them. The CDR3 loop spans 14 amino acids. CDR3 sequence reads: CASSTGHFNYGYTF. CDR3 sequence (DNA): TGTGCCAGCAGCACCGGACACTTTAACTATGGCTACACCTTC.

A few counts support this clone. The chain employs TRBV7-2 and TRBJ1-2, with D possibly being TRBD1 (5 bases). Germline V gene sequence: CDR1 SGHTA, CDR2 FQGNSA. V lost 5 bases to trimming and J lost 8 bases, with 24 bases between them. CDR3 length: 16 residues. Here the CDR3 reads CASSLLIGGTAMGYTF. The CDR3 nucleotides read TGTGCCAGCAGCCTACTAATCGGGGGAACGGCGATGGGCTACACCTTC.

The rearrangement joins TRBV30 to TRBJ1-6; unclear D gene. Germline CDR1 and CDR2: GTSNPN and SVGIG (reference sequence). This CDR3 is 13 amino acids long. V shed 3 bases and J shed 5 bases, with 8 bases lying between them. CDR3 coding DNA: TGTGCCTGGAGCCTGAGGGATAATTCACCCCTCCACTTT. Translated, it gives CAWSLRDNSPLHF.

V is TRBV9 and J is TRBJ2-7; 8 positions match TRBD2. The V gene's germline CDR1 is SGDLS and CDR2 YYNGEE. The V gene end was trimmed by 1 base and the J gene end by 0 bases; junction bases not matched to a gene: 3. The CDR3 spans 15 residues. CDR3 nucleotides: TGTGCCAGCAGCGTACGAAGCGGGAGCTCCTACGAGCAGTACTTC. Translated: CASSVRSGSSYEQYF.

This clone occurred a few times. The genes are TRBV5-1 and TRBJ2-1; weak D call: TRBD2 (5 bases). Germline V gene data show CDR1 as SGHRS and CDR2 as YFSETQ. V was shortened by 0 bases and J by 5 bases, with 9 bases between the two germline ends. This CDR3 has 14 amino acids. The CDR3 bases are TGCGCCAGCAGCTTGGAAGGGCGGGACAATGAGCAGTTCTTC. It specifies CASSLEGRDNEQFF.

The chain joins TRBV9 to TRBJ2-7; 10 bases are shared with TRBD2. V dropped 2 bases and J dropped 2; count of bases not matched to a gene: 1. CDR1 and CDR2 from the germline V gene are SGDLS and YYNGEE. The CDR3 runs 14 residues. The CDR3 nucleotides are TGTGCCAGCAGCGTTAGCGGGAGGACCTACGAGCAGTACTTC. It is translated as CASSVSGRTYEQYF.

This clone has more than one count but fewer than ten. The V and J genes are TRBV4-1 and TRBJ2-3; no firm D call. Trimming shortened V by 10 bases and J by 6 bases, and 11 bases separated the two germline ends. Germline CDR1 MGHRA, CDR2 YSYEKL. The CDR3 spans 11 residues. The CDR3, as DNA: TGCGCCACCCGCGGTGAGGATACGCAGTATTTT. Amino acid sequence: CATRGEDTQYF.

The chain links TRBV19 to TRBJ2-3; 9 nucleotides match TRBD2. With V trimmed by 7 bases and J by 6 bases, 8 bases remained unmatched. The CDR3 totals 14 residues. In germline, CDR1 is LNHDA, CDR2 SQIVND (reference sequence). The CDR3 protein is CASTTSGRGDTQYF. CDR3 sequence (DNA): TGTGCCAGTACTACTAGCGGGCGGGGCGATACGCAGTATTTT.

The genes are TRBV27 and TRBJ1-5; the D gene is possibly TRBD1 (5 bases). The CDR3 consists of 17 residues. CDR1 and CDR2 from the germline V gene are MNHEY and SMNVEV (reference sequence). Deletions cut 3 bases from V and 7 bases from J, with 22 bases between. The CDR3 bases are TGTGCCAGCAGTTTCTCCCCATTAATTGGCGGGGGGCAGCCCCAGCATTTT. Translating it yields CASSFSPLIGGGQPQHF.

This clone was seen a few times. The V call is TRBV18, the J call TRBJ2-1, with a weak D call TRBD2 (6 bases). CDR1 and CDR2 from the germline V gene are KGHSH and LQKENI. The CDR3 consists of 14 residues. Deletions cut 1 base from V and 8 bases from J, with 12 bases between. This chain's CDR3 is CASSPRGGSDEQFF. Written as DNA, the CDR3 is TGTGCCAGCTCACCACGTGGAGGGTCCGATGAGCAGTTCTTC.